This T cell receptor beta chain was captured in a study of cytomegalovirus exposure and HLA in healthy donors (dated by TCRdb to the late 2010s). About the investigation overall: In an earlier analysis of 550 to 750 of the donors, about 270 Gb of sequence data and just under 120 million unique TCR beta sequences from roughly 190 million T cells were reported. All discovery cohort repertoires had been generated on a single sequencing platform. To predict cytomegalovirus infection status, the study combined high-throughput TCR immunosequencing, statistical association of individual TCRs with disease status, and machine learning. Genome-wide SNP genotypes for about three fifths of the roughly 670 donors were used in a later genetic analysis, which treated that subset as a discovery cohort. The later analysis used no new phenotypic data to find candidate immune exposures, relying instead on TCR beta sequences and their occurrence across donors. Class I and class II HLA loci were covered by the typing at four-digit resolution. Roughly five DR-DQ haplotypes were treated as single units for association and clustering because of strong linkage in the cohort. In addition to the first cohort of approximately 670 subjects, a separate validation cohort of 130 or so different subjects was used. Among 350 to 400 genotyped donors of the cohort, an average of approximately 240,000 unique TCR beta nucleotide sequences were sequenced per donor, around 20% of them non-productive. In an earlier analysis of 587 of the donors, high-throughput TCR beta sequencing was used to judge whether each TCR beta V gene segment behaved as functional or pseudogenic. The number of typed donors differed by locus: about 620-630 for A, B, C, DRB1 and DQB1; 500 to 550 for DQA1; 606 for DPA1; and around 470 for DPB1. Donor age, sex, ethnicity and CMV serostatus were collected together with the repertoire data. The aim of the study was to test whether cataloging public T cell receptors could identify signatures of past pathogen exposure. The genetic ancestry cluster associated with self-reported Caucasian donors included about 81% of the 300 to 450 genotyped donors. About 300 gigabases of sequencing data and tens of millions of unique TCR sequences made up an early release that covered 640 HLA-typed donors. The study profiled the T cell repertoires of around 700 subjects by immunosequencing and related them to cytomegalovirus serostatus. In a later analysis, previously published TCR beta repertoires from 670 or so donors were re-analyzed and high-resolution HLA genotyping was added so that TCR occurrence patterns could be studied. Here is what the overall study found, with its caveats: In a later genetic analysis, a missense DCLRE1C variant was associated with V-gene and J-gene trimming of TCR beta chains, and the association was replicated in an independent cohort. HLA typing was unavailable for some donors at each locus, so association tests used only the typed subset. The study listed 150 to 200 TCR beta chains as associated with cytomegalovirus. Most CMV-associated TCR beta chains appeared to be HLA-restricted in a later analysis, and the HLA associations seemed to be driven largely by CMV exposure. In a later analysis, HLA-associated TCR beta chains were found to be more clonally expanded and to have lower generation probabilities than equally common non-associated chains. In a later analysis, the rate of TCR association differed among HLA loci, with DRB1 alleles having the most associated TCRs and HLA-C alleles having the fewest. In vitro tests confirmed that a few of the cytomegalovirus-associated TCR beta chains recognize cytomegalovirus antigens. Specific HLA alleles were associated with 15,000 to 20,000 TCR beta sequences at a false discovery rate of 0.05 in a later analysis. Linkage disequilibrium might explain the correlated functional status among segregating V segments, but an unknown experimental factor could not be ruled out. The classifier was reported to diagnose cytomegalovirus status with high specificity and sensitivity in both the original and validation cohorts. A later analysis reported that several top co-occurrence clusters appeared linked to parvovirus B19, influenza, CMV and Epstein-Barr virus. Broadly in line with IMGT annotations, most TCR beta V segments showed up in productive rearrangements about 87% or about 30% of the time in an earlier analysis of several hundred of the donors. When HLA alleles, especially DR and DQ, strongly co-occurred, TCR associations were difficult to assign to individual alleles. A cluster of highly shared sequence variants was judged likely to be a technical artifact of the sequencing pipeline. The authors suggested that the approach could potentially be extended to other disease states and immunological phenotypes. A further reported finding was that TCR beta sequences accurately predicted the HLA-A and HLA-B alleles for most subjects in the first cohort. Presence/absence analyses assumed roughly uniform sequencing depth across donors, an assumption that may not hold. In this cohort, only TCR beta chains were sequenced, and detectable features were limited by the absence of alpha or paired-chain data. Because counts were too low, roughly 17 rarely observed V segments, including chromosome 9 orphons, were left out of the earlier analysis of 587 of the donors. For the cohort, immune exposure information was limited to CMV serostatus. Most TCR sequences were seen in very few donors, while some public TCRs were found in many individuals. A later genetic analysis reported fewer N-insertions in productive TCRs among donors in an Asian-associated ancestry cluster than the 666-donor mean.

In total, roughly 670 healthy bone marrow donors made up the cohort. Cohort members were all nominally healthy when sampled, although unrecorded immune exposures were likely present. Of the approximately 670 cohort members, about 280 had positive CMV serostatus and approximately 400 had negative CMV serostatus, and CMV serostatus was not recorded for the donor. Every donor gave a peripheral blood sample, and the peripheral blood mononuclear cells from that sample were used for TCR beta sequencing. Genomic DNA extraction from the blood cell samples was performed with the Qiagen DNeasy Blood Extraction Kit. The library was built by means of the immunoSEQ multiplex PCR assay. A mixture of 60 forward primers for TCR Vbeta segments and 13 reverse primers for TCR Jbeta segments was used in the multiplex PCR. A multiplex PCR assay on genomic DNA amplified the CDR3 region of rearranged TCR beta genes. The amplified TCR beta libraries were sequenced on the Illumina HiSeq System as 87-base-pair reads. Turning to the authors' computational methods: A later analysis tallied around 82 million unique TCR beta chains across the roughly 610 repertoires, and some 10 million of those chains were shared by two or more donors. A nearest-neighbor algorithm error-corrected the raw reads and collapsed the reads into unique sequences, merging closely related sequences to remove PCR and sequencing errors. Alignment of CDR3 sequences to IMGT reference sequences was used to assign V, D and J gene segments. Each retained sequence needed at least a six-nucleotide match to both a V gene segment and a J gene segment. A rearrangement counted as productive if the CDR3 had no stop codons and remained in frame with V and J, and every other rearrangement counted as non-productive. Following IMGT convention, CDR3 was defined as the stretch from the second conserved V-encoded cysteine up to the conserved J-encoded phenylalanine. The earlier analysis of about 590 of the donors excluded sequences that lacked an unambiguous match to a single V gene segment. An earlier analysis of about 590 of the donors classified V segments as functional when productive rearrangements were above 56.7% and as segregating when the standard deviation between donors was above 5%. A statistical classification framework was developed to diagnose cytomegalovirus status using the catalog of TCR beta chain sequences. V and J gene assignment, in a later analysis, came from comparing TCR nucleotide sequences with IMGT/GENE-DB human TR gene sequences. Using the TCRdist pipeline, a later analysis assigned CDR3 sequences along with most-parsimonious VDJ recombination scenarios. A later analysis defined each TCR beta chain by its CDR3 amino acid sequence plus V-gene family, and excluded reads lacking a unique V-gene family. As a way to deal with suspected cross-contamination and a sequencing artifact, a later analysis dropped hundreds of nucleotide sequences that were highly shared and had low generation probability. A later analysis calculated a clonal expansion index for each public chain from normalized within-repertoire ranks of inferred template counts. In a later analysis, generation probabilities were computed using a VDJ recombination model fitted to out-of-frame rearrangements, and the results were checked against IGoR. In a later analysis, hypergeometric tests were used to score TCR-TCR, TCR-HLA and TCR-CMV co-occurrence, with a repertoire-size bias correction applied to TCR pairs. False discovery rates were estimated in a later analysis by permuting HLA or CMV assignments 20 times. In a later analysis, co-occurring TCRs were grouped with DBSCAN, and TCRdist sequence similarity was added when clustering was performed within HLA-allele-positive subsets. Co-occurrence clustering excluded repertoires with fewer than 30,000 or more than 120,000 public chains, plus five with anomalous nucleotide sharing. In its TCRdb copy, this immuneACCESS table keeps in-frame sequences only and misses some clones. Where compared with another copy, unresolved V genes explain less than half of these, and the others have no known cause. Clonal size and the V and J genes are those of that table, whereas D and trimming came from the DNA. For this sample there are more than 200,000 clones; about 84% appear just once. Together, the top ten hold 1% to 1.5% of the sample.

Concerning this clone: The clone's antigen remains unknown. No base qualities exist here, and no much larger clone lies one base off it.

The TCR sequence derives from a human donor in good health. Sequenced input: PBMCs.

CDR3 sequence: CASVSGLNYGYTF. The DNA is as follows: TGTGCCAGCGTCTCAGGGCTTAACTATGGCTACACCTTC. The V and J segments used are TRBV6-1 and TRBJ1-2; TRBD1 might be the D gene, on 5 matching bases. V drops 8 bases and J drops 1 base, leaving 11 bases in between. Reading from cysteine to phenylalanine, the CDR3 counts 13 amino acids. Just the 39-base CDR3 DNA is kept, in frame starting at base 1. Per the germline V gene, MNHNS is the CDR1 and SASEGT is the CDR2.